Listed below are T cell receptor beta chains from one sample, sequenced in a study of cytomegalovirus exposure and HLA in healthy donors. TCRdb keeps only in-frame clones here, not all; method: immunoSEQ multiplex PCR. This table lists tens of thousands of clones. The source material was PBMCs. The receptors come from a woman in her fifties or sixties in good health and CMV-seropositive. The CDR3 runs from the conserved cysteine through the conserved F or W. Fields, in order: V gene, J gene, D gene, CDR3 DNA, CDR3 protein. The D gene is left open where the match is weak.

>TRBV11-3|TRBJ2-5|.
TGTGCCAGCAGCTTACTCCGCGGGGCACAGACCCAGTACTTC
CASSLLRGAQTQYF
>TRBV7-9|TRBJ1-4|TRBD1
TGTGCCAGCAGCGCGGGACAGCGAGGGGAAAAACTGTTTTTT
CASSAGQRGEKLFF
>TRBV28|TRBJ1-1|.
TGTGCCAGCAGTTTAGGGGGCCTCCCTGAAGCTTTCTTT
CASSLGGLPEAFF
>TRBV19|TRBJ1-1|.
TGTGCCAGTAGTTCGTATCAGGGGAGAGACACTGAAGCTTTCTTT
CASSSYQGRDTEAFF
>TRBV5-1|TRBJ1-2|TRBD1
TGCGCCAGCAGCCTGGGACAGGGGAATGGCTACACCTTC
CASSLGQGNGYTF
>TRBV4-3|TRBJ2-1|TRBD1
TGCGCCAGCAGCCAGAAACAGGGGATCAATGAGCAGTTCTTC
CASSQKQGINEQFF
>TRBV10-3|TRBJ1-2|TRBD1
TGTGCCATCAGCCCGACCGGACAGGATTATGGCTACACCTTC
CAISPTGQDYGYTF
>TRBV5-1|TRBJ1-2|TRBD1
TGCGCCAGCAGCTTCGCACAGGGGTACTATGGCTACACCTTC
CASSFAQGYYGYTF
>TRBV18|TRBJ2-7|TRBD1
TGTGCCAGCTCACCAGGGACAGGCCTGGCCTACGAGCAGTACTTC
CASSPGTGLAYEQYF
>TRBV19|TRBJ2-3|.
TGTGCCAGTAGTTTCCGACTAGAAACGAGAGATACGCAGTATTTT
CASSFRLETRDTQYF
>TRBV19|TRBJ1-2|.
TGTGCCTGTCAGGGTCGAATCGACTCCGGGGGTTATGGCTACACCTTC
CACQGRIDSGGYGYTF
>TRBV7-2|TRBJ2-1|.
TGTGCCAGCAGCCAAGGACTTGTTCAGCAGTTCTTC
CASSQGLVQQFF
>TRBV5-5|TRBJ2-7|.
TGTGCCAGCAGCTTGGGCGGGAAAGGCGAGCAGTACTTC
CASSLGGKGEQYF
>TRBV20-1|TRBJ2-1|.
TGCAGTGCTCGTGACTATCCTGAGCAGTTCTTC
CSARDYPEQFF
>TRBV18|TRBJ2-7|TRBD2
TGTGCCAGCTCACCACCCGGACTAGCGTACGAGCAGTACTTC
CASSPPGLAYEQYF
>TRBV9|TRBJ2-2|.
TGTGCCAGCAGCGTAGGGGGACAAAACACCGAGGAGCTGTTTTTT
CASSVGGQNTEELFF
>TRBV14|TRBJ2-2|TRBD1
TGTGCCAGCAGCCAACGTGGCAGGGGGCAAACCGGGGAGCTGTTTTTT
CASSQRGRGQTGELFF
>TRBV2|TRBJ2-7|TRBD1
TGTGCCAGCAGCCTCGGGACAGGGGCCTACGAGCAGTACTTC
CASSLGTGAYEQYF
>TRBV5-1|TRBJ2-7|.
TGCGCCAGCAGCTGGGCCGGGACAACCGACTCCTACGAGCAGTACTTC
CASSWAGTTDSYEQYF
>TRBV18|TRBJ2-5|.
TGTGCCAGCTCACCATACACCCTCGGGGAGACCCAGTACTTC
CASSPYTLGETQYF
>TRBV7-2|TRBJ2-7|.
TGTGCCAGCAGCTTAGTCGCGGCAGTCCACGAGCAGTACTTC
CASSLVAAVHEQYF
>TRBV5-4|TRBJ2-7|TRBD1
TGTGCCAGCAGCTCTGGGACAGGGGGCTTTAACGAGCAGTACTTC
CASSSGTGGFNEQYF
>TRBV5-1|TRBJ2-4|TRBD2
TGCGCCAGCAGCTTGGAGGGAGGGGACAAAAACATTCAGTACTTC
CASSLEGGDKNIQYF
>TRBV4-3|TRBJ2-3|.
TGCGCCAGCAGCCAAGCGGGAGTTAGCACAGATACGCAGTATTTT
CASSQAGVSTDTQYF
>TRBV11-1|TRBJ1-1|.
TGTGCCAGCAGCTTAGTTGAGGGGAACACTGAAGCTTTCTTT
CASSLVEGNTEAFF
>TRBV4-3|TRBJ1-4|.
TGCGCCAGCAGCAGCAGGGCCGCTAATGAAAAACTGTTTTTT
CASSSRAANEKLFF
>TRBV7-9|TRBJ1-5|.
TGTGCCAGCAGCCTGACGGCGGCAGGCAATCAGCCCCAGCATTTT
CASSLTAAGNQPQHF
>TRBV20-1|TRBJ2-1|TRBD2
TGCAGTGCCGGGGGGAATGAGCAGTTCTTC
CSAGGNEQFF
>TRBV2|TRBJ1-5|TRBD1
TGTGCCAGCAGACCCGGGACAGGGGGAGCCAATCAGCCCCAGCATTTT
CASRPGTGGANQPQHF
>TRBV6-1|TRBJ1-2|.
TGTGCCAGCCCCCCGCCAGGGGCAAGCTATGGCTACACCTTC
CASPPPGASYGYTF
>TRBV29-1|TRBJ2-7|.
TGCAGCGCCCAGGGCAGGGGGACTTCCTACGAGCAGTACTTC
CSAQGRGTSYEQYF
>TRBV7-9|TRBJ1-4|TRBD1
TGTGCCAGCAGCTCGGGGACAGGGCCGGAGGAAAAACTGTTTTTT
CASSSGTGPEEKLFF
>TRBV11-2|TRBJ1-5|.
TGTGCCAGCAGCTTAGGAGACAAGAGCAATCAGCCCCAGCATTTT
CASSLGDKSNQPQHF
>TRBV7-8|TRBJ1-2|.
TGTGCCAGCAGCTTAGCGACATCACCTAACTATGGCTACACCTTC
CASSLATSPNYGYTF
>TRBV7-9|TRBJ2-1|TRBD2
TGTGCCAGCAGCCTCCTAGCGGGCCAAGGCGACAATGAGCAGTTCTTC
CASSLLAGQGDNEQFF
>TRBV6-1|TRBJ2-3|.
TGTGCCAGCGGCCCGGGTTCCACAGATACGCAGTATTTT
CASGPGSTDTQYF
>TRBV29-1|TRBJ2-5|.
TGCAGCCTTCAAGCCGGGGTAGGAGAGACCCAGTACTTC
CSLQAGVGETQYF
>TRBV5-1|TRBJ1-2|TRBD1
TGCGCCAGCAGCTTGGGGGACAGGGGAGACGGCTACACCTTC
CASSLGDRGDGYTF
>TRBV5-6|TRBJ1-6|.
TGTGCCAGCAGCTCCACGGGGGGGGGAAATTCACCCCTACACTTT
CASSSTGGGNSPLHF
>TRBV6-5|TRBJ2-7|TRBD1
TGTGCCAGCAGTTACCGACGGGACAGGGGAGCCTACGAGCAGTACTTC
CASSYRRDRGAYEQYF
>TRBV2|TRBJ1-5|TRBD1
TGTGCCAGCAGTGGGGACAGGACAAATCAGCCCCAGCATTTT
CASSGDRTNQPQHF
>TRBV19|TRBJ1-2|.
TGTGCCAGTAAGTCCGGAGCACTCGTTAGTAACTATGGCTACACCTTC
CASKSGALVSNYGYTF
>TRBV18|TRBJ2-1|TRBD2
TGTGCCAGCTCACCTCAACCCCTAGCGGGGGGCTCCAATGAGCAGTTCTTC
CASSPQPLAGGSNEQFF
>TRBV5-1|TRBJ2-7|TRBD1
TGCGCCAGCAGCCAAACAGGGGATTCCTACGAGCAGTACTTC
CASSQTGDSYEQYF
>TRBV5-1|TRBJ1-3|.
TGCGCCAGCAGCTTGGATGGGGCCTCTGGAAACACCATATATTTT
CASSLDGASGNTIYF
>TRBV2|TRBJ1-5|TRBD1
TGTGCCAGCAGCGCGGACAGGGGGAATCAGCCCCAGCATTTT
CASSADRGNQPQHF
>TRBV6-1|TRBJ1-2|.
TGTGCCAGCATCCAAGGAGGGGACCCTAACTATGGCTACACCTTC
CASIQGGDPNYGYTF
>TRBV7-8|TRBJ2-7|.
TGTGCCAGCAGCTTAGAGGGGGGAGGGGAGCAGTACTTC
CASSLEGGGEQYF
>TRBV11-2|TRBJ1-5|.
TGTGCCAGCAGCTTAGGAGCAGGGCCTAATCAGCCCCAGCATTTT
CASSLGAGPNQPQHF
>TRBV19|TRBJ2-2|.
TGTGCCACCCGAACCACAGACACCGGGGAGCTGTTTTTT
CATRTTDTGELFF
>TRBV11-3|TRBJ2-5|.
TGTGCCAGCAGCTTAACAGGCGGGGGCCGCAGAGAGAACCAGTACTTC
CASSLTGGGRRENQYF
>TRBV4-2|TRBJ2-4|.
TGTGCCAGCAGCCAAGATTTTAAGACAGGAGAAGCCAAAAACATTCAGTACTTC
CASSQDFKTGEAKNIQYF